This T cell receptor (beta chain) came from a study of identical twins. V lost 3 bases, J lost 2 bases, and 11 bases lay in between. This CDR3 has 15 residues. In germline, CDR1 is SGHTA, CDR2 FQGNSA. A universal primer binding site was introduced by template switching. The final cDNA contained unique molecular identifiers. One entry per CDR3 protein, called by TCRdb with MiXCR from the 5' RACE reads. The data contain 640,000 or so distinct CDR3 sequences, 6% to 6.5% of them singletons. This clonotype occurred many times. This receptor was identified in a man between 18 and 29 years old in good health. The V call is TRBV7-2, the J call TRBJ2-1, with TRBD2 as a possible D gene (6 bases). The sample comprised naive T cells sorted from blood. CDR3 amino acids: CASSFTSRTYNEQFF. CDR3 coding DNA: TGTGCCAGCAGCTTTACTAGCCGGACCTACAATGAGCAGTTCTTC.